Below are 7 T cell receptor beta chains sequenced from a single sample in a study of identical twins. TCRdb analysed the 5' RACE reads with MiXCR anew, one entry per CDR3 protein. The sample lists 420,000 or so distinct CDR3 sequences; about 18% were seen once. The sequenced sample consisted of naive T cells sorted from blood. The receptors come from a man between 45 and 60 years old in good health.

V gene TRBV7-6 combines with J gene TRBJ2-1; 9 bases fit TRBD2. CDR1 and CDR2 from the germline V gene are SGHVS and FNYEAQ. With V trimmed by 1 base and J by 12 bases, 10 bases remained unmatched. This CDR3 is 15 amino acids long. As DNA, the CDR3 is TGTGCCAGCAGCTTAGGTACTAGCGGGTCAGTGGTGCAGTTCTTC. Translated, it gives CASSLGTSGSVVQFF.

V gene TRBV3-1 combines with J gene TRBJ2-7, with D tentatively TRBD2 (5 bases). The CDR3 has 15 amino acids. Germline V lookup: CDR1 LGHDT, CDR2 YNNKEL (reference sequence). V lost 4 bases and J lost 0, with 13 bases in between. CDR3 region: CASSRTGTFSYEQYF. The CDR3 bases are TGTGCCAGCAGCCGAACGGGAACATTCTCCTACGAGCAGTACTTC.

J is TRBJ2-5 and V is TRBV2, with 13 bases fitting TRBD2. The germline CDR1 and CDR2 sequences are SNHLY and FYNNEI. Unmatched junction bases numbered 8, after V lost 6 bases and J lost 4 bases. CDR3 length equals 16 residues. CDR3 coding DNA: TGTGCCAGCAGGATGACTAGCGGGGGGTTTGGAGAGACCCAGTACTTC. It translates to CASRMTSGGFGETQYF.

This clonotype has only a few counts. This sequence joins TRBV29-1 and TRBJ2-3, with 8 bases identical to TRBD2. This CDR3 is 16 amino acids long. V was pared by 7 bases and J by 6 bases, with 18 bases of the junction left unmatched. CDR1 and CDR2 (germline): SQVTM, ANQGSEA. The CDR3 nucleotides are TGCAGCGCACTACCTGGCGGGGGGATTCTAGGGGATACGCAGTATTTT. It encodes CSALPGGGILGDTQYF.

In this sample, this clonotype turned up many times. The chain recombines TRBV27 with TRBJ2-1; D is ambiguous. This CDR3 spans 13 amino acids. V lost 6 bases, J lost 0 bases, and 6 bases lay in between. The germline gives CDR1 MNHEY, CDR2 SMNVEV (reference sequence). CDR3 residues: CASSSSSYNEQFF. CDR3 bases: TGTGCCAGCAGCTCGAGCTCCTACAATGAGCAGTTCTTC.

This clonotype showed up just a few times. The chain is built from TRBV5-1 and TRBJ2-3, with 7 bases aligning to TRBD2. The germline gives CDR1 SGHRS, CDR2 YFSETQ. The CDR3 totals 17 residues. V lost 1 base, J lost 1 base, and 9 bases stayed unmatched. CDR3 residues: CASSLFPSGEGTDTQYF. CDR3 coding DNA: TGCGCCAGCAGCTTGTTTCCCAGCGGGGAGGGCACAGATACGCAGTATTTT.

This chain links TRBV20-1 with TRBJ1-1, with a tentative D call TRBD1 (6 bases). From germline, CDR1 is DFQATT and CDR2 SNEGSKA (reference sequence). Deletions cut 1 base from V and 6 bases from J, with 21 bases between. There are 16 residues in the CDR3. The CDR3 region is CSARVLAARGGPEAFF. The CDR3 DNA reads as TGCAGTGCTAGAGTTCTGGCTGCGAGAGGGGGACCTGAAGCTTTCTTT.